This section outlines one T cell receptor beta chain sequence together with its context. What it binds is unknown. The data stem from a study of OX40 agonist ivuxolimab in advanced cancers. General study points: Some patients without response likewise showed low normalized clonal expansion. At 0.1 to 3.0 mg/kg, clonal expansion of CD4+ and CD8+ blood T cells had occurred by week 6.

This table comes from immunoSEQ multiplex PCR, and its TCRdb copy is limited to in-frame clones, with some not included. This sample has 50,000 or so clones, with approximately 90% found just once. CDR1 is LNHNV, CDR2 YYDKDF, per germline (reference sequence). Trimming cost V 0 bases and J 4 bases, with 6 bases left between them. The CDR3 loop spans 13 amino acids. This chain connects TRBV15 to TRBJ2-5; the D is unclear. The origin of this receptor is an adult with an advanced solid tumor such as melanoma, head and neck, liver or kidney cancer. This specimen consisted of CD4+ or CD8+ T cells sorted from blood, obtained in a trial of the OX40 agonist ivuxolimab. For the CDR3, the DNA is TGTGCCACCAGCAGAGATCCCGGAGAGACCCAGTACTTC. Its translation: CATSRDPGETQYF.